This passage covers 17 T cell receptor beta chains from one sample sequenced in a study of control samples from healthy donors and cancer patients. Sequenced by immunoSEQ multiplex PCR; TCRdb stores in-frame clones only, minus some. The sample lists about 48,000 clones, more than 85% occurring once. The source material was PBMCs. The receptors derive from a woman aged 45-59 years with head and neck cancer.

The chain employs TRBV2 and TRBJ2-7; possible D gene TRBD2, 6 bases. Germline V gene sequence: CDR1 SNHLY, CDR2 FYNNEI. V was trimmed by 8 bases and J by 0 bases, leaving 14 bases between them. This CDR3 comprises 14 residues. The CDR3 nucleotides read TGTGCCAGCCGGCGGGACTGGAGCTCCTACGAGCAGTACTTC. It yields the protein CASRRDWSSYEQYF.

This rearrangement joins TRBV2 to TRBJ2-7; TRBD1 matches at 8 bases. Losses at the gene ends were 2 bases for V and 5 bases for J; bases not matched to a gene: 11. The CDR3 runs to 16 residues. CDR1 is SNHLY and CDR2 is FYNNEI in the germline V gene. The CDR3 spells CASSESPPDRAHEQYF. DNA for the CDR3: TGTGCCAGCAGTGAATCCCCCCCGGACAGGGCCCACGAGCAGTACTTC.

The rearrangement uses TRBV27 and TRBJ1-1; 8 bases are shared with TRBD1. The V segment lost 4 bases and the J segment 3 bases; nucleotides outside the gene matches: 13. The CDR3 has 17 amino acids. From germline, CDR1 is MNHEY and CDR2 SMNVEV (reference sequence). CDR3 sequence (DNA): TGTGCCAGCAGTTCCACCAGGGGGCAAGGACGTCACACTGAAGCTTTCTTT. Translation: CASSSTRGQGRHTEAFF.

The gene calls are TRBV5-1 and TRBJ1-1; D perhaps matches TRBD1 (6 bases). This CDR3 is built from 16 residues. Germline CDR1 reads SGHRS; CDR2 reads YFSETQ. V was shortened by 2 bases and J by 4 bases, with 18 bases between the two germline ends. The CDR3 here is CASSFGRGGPGTEAFF. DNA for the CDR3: TGCGCCAGCAGCTTTGGACGAGGGGGGCCTGGCACTGAAGCTTTCTTT.

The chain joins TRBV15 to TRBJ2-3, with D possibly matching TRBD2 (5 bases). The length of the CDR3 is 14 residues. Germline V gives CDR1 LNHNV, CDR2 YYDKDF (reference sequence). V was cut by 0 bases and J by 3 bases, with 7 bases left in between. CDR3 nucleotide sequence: TGTGCCACCAGCAGAGATCGGGGTACAGATACGCAGTATTTT. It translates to CATSRDRGTDTQYF.

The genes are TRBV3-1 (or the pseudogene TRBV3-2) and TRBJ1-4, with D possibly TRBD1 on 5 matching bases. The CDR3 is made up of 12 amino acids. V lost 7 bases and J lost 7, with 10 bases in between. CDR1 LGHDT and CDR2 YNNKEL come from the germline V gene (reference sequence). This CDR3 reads CASNRGSEKLFF. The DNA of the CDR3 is TGTGCCAGCAATAGGGGTTCTGAAAAACTGTTTTTT.

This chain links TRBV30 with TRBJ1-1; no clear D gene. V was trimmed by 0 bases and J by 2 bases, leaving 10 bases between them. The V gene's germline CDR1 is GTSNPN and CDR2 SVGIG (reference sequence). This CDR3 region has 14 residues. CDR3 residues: CAWSVHEDNTEAFF. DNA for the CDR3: TGTGCCTGGAGTGTACACGAGGATAACACTGAAGCTTTCTTT.

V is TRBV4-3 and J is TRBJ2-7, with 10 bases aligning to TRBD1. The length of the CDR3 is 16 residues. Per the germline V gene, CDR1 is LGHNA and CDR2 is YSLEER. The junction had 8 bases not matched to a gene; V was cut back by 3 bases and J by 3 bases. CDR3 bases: TGCGCCAGCAGCCAGGGGACAGGGGATTTTAGCTACGAGCAGTACTTC. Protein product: CASSQGTGDFSYEQYF.

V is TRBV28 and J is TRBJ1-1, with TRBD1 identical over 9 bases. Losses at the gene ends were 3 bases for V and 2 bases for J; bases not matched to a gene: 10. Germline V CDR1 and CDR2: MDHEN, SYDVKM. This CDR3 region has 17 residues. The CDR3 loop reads CASSFRDRVRKNTEAFF. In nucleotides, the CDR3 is TGTGCCAGCAGTTTCCGGGACAGGGTAAGAAAAAACACTGAAGCTTTCTTT.

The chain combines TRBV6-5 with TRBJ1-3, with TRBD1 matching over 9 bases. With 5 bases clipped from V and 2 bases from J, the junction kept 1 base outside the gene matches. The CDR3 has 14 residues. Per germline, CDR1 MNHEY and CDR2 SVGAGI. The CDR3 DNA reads TGTGCCAGCAGTCGGGACAGGGCTGGAAACACCATATATTTT. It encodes CASSRDRAGNTIYF.

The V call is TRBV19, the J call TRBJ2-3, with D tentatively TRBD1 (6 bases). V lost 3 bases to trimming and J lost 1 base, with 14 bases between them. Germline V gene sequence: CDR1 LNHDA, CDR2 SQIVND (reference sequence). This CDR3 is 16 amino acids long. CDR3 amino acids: CASSIVRGQGTDTQYF. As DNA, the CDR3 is TGTGCCAGTAGTATTGTCAGGGGTCAGGGCACAGATACGCAGTATTTT.

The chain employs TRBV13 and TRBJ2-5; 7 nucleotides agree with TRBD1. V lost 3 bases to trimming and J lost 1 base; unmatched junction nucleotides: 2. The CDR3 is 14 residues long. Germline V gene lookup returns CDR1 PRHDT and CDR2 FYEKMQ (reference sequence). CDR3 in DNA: TGTGCCAGCAGCTTGGGGACAGCCCAAGAGACCCAGTACTTC. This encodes CASSLGTAQETQYF.

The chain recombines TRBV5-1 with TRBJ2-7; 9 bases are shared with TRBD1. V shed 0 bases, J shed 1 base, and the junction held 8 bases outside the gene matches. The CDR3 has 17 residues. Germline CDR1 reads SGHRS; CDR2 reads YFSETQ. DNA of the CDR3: TGCGCCAGCAGCTTGGACACGCCGACAGGGGGGTCCTACGAGCAGTACTTC. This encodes CASSLDTPTGGSYEQYF.

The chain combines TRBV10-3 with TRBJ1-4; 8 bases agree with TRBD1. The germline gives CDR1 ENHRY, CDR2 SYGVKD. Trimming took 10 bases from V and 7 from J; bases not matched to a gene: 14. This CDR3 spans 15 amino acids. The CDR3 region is CATQRPDRGREKLFF. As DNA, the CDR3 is TGTGCCACCCAAAGACCTGACAGGGGTCGTGAAAAACTGTTTTTT.

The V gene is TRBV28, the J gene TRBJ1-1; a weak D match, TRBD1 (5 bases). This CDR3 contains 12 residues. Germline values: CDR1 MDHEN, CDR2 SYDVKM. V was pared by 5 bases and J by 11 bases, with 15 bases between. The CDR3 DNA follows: TGTGCCAGCAGTATAGGTGGGGCTCGGGCTTTCTTT. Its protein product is CASSIGGARAFF.

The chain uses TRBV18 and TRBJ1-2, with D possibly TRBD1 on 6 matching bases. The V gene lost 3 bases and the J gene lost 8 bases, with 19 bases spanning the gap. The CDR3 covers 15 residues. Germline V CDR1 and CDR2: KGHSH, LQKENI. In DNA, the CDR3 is TGTGCCAGCTCACCTTCGGACAGCCCGGTGGGAGGCTACACCTTC. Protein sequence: CASSPSDSPVGGYTF.

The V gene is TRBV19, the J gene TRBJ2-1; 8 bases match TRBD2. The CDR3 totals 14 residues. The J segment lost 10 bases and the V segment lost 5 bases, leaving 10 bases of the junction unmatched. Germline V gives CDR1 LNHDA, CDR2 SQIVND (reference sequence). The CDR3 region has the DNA TGTGCCAGTAGTCAGCCACCCGGGAGGGACGAGCAGTTCTTC. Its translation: CASSQPPGRDEQFF.